Only a few counts were recorded for the clone carrying this T cell receptor beta chain. What it binds is not known. This sample is drawn from a study of vaccination and CD4 T cells after COVID-19. Once obtained from cultured CD4+ T cells, the DNA was sequenced using the Oncomine TCR Beta short-read assay. TCRdb independently ran MiXCR on the PCR reads; one entry per CDR3 protein. The sample lists under 20,000 distinct CDR3 sequences; roughly 56% were seen once. Indicated treatment: roughly nine-day PBMC culture with coronavirus spike peptide pools or control peptides (ViraFEST assay). PBMC cultures, at over 1.5 million cells per well, received about 9.9 IU/ml IL-2 and approximately 10 ug/ml peptide pools. Study observations and caveats: Convalescent patients saw a median approximately 90% of their reactive clones show up only after vaccination.

Germline lookup yields CDR1 DFQATT and CDR2 SNEGSKA (reference sequence). Trimming cost V 1 base and J 10 bases; bases outside gene matches: 10. The CDR3 length is 14 residues. This sequence originates from a human donor who had recovered from COVID-19. The genes are TRBV20-1 and TRBJ2-1; 7 bases line up with TRBD2. Sequencing was carried out using CD4+ T cells from blood, cultured in vitro. The CDR3 sequence is CSARGLAATGEQFF. The CDR3 DNA reads as TGCAGTGCTAGAGGGCTAGCGGCTACGGGCGAGCAGTTCTTC.